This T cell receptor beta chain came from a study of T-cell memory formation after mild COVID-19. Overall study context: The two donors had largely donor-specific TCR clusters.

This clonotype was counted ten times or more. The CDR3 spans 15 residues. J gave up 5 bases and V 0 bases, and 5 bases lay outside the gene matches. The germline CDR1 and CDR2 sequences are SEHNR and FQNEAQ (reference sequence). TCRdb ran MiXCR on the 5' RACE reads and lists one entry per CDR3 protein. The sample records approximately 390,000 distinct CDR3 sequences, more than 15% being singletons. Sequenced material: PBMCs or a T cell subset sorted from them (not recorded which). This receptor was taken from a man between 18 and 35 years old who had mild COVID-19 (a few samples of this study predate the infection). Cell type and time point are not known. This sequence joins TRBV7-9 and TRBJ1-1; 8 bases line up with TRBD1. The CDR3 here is CASSLAQGARTEAFF. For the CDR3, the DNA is TGTGCCAGCAGCTTAGCCCAGGGGGCTAGAACTGAAGCTTTCTTT.